The clone carrying this T cell receptor (beta chain) was observed a few times. Preparation of the TCRbeta library used unique molecular identifiers. Using its own MiXCR run on the PCR reads, TCRdb lists one record per CDR3 protein. The sample yields about 500,000 distinct CDR3 sequences, 32% seen once. Between the trimmed V and J ends, which lost 4 bases and 2 bases, there was a span of 10 bases. CDR1 and CDR2 (germline): SGHRS, YFSETQ. This CDR3 contains 13 residues. This record belongs to a study of T-cell reconstitution after alpha-beta-depleted transplantation in children. The genes are TRBV5-1 and TRBJ2-7; D tentatively fits TRBD1 or TRBD2 (5 bases each). The sample in question was PBMCs from the stem cell graft donor, obtained from the stem cell graft. The source is a human donor who donated a stem cell graft to a child with aplastic anemia. The CDR3 sequence: CASSRDPTYEQYV. In nucleotides, the CDR3 is TGCGCCAGCAGCAGGGACCCCACCTACGAGCAGTACGTC.